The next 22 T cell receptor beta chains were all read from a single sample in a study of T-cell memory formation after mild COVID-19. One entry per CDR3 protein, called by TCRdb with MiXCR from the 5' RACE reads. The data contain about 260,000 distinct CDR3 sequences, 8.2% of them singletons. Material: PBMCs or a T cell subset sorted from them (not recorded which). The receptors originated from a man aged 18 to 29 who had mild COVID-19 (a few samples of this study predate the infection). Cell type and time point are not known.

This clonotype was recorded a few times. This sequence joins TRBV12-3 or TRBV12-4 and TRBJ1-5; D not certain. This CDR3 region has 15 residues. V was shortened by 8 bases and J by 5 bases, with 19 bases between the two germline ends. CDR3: CASAFGSESYQPQHF. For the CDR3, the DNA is TGTGCCAGCGCCTTTGGTTCCGAAAGTTATCAGCCCCAGCATTTT.

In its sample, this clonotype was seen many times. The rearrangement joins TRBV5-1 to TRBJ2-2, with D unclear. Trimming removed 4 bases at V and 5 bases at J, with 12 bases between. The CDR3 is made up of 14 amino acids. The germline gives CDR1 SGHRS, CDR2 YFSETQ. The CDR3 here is CASSQLHLTGELFF. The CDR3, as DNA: TGCGCCAGCAGCCAGTTACATCTGACCGGGGAGCTGTTTTTT.

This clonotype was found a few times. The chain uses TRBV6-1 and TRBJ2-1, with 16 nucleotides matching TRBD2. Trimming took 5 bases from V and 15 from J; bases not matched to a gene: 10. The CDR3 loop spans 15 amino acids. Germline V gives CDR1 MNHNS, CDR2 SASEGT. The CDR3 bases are TGTGCCAGCAGTACCGGGACTAGCGGGGGGGCCGGTCTGTTCTTC. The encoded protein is CASSTGTSGGAGLFF.

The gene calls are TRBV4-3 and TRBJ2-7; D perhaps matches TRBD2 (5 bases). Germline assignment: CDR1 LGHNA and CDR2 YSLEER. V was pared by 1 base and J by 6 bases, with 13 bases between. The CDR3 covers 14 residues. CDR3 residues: CASSQVGGPSEQYF. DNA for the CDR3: TGCGCCAGCAGCCAAGTAGGCGGGCCCTCCGAGCAGTACTTC.

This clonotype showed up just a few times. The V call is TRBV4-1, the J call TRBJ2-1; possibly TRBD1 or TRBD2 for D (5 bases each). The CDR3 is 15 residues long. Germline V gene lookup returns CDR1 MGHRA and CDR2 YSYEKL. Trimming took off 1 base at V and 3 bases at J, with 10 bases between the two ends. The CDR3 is CASSQAGQGYNEQFF. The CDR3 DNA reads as TGCGCCAGCAGCCAAGCGGGGCAGGGCTACAATGAGCAGTTCTTC.

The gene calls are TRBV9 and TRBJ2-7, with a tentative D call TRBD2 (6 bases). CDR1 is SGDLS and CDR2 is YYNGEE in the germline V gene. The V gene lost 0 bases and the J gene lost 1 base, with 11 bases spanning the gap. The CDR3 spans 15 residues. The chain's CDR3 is CASSVGWGVSYEQYF. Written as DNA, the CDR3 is TGTGCCAGCAGCGTAGGATGGGGGGTTTCCTACGAGCAGTACTTC.

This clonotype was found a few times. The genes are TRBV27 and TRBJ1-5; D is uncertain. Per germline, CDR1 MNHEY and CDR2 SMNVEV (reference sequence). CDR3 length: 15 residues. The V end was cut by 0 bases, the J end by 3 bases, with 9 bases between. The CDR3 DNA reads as TGTGCCAGCAGTTTATCGCGAGCTTCCAATCAGCCCCAGCATTTT. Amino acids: CASSLSRASNQPQHF.

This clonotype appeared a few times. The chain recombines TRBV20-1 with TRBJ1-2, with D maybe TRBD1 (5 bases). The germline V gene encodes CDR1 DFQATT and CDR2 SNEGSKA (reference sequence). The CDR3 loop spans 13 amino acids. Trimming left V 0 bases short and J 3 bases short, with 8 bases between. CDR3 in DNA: TGCAGTGCTAGAGACAGGGACTACTATGGCTACACCTTC. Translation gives CSARDRDYYGYTF.

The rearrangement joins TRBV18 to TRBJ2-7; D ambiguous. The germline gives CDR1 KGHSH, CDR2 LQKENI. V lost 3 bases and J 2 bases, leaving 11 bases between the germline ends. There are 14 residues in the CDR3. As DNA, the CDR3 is TGTGCCAGCTCACCGAAACTGAACCCCTACGAGCAGTACGTC. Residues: CASSPKLNPYEQYV.

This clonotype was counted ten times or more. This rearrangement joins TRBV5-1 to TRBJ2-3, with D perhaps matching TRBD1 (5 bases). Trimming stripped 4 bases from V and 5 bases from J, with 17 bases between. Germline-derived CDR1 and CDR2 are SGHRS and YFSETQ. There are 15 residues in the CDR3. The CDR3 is CASSVTRDSGDTQYF. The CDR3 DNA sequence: TGCGCCAGCAGCGTAACCAGGGATTCGGGAGATACGCAGTATTTT.

The CDR3 region has the DNA TGCAGCGTAGCTGAAGCGGGAGGTTCCTACAATGAGCAGTTCTTC. Translation gives CSVAEAGGSYNEQFF. This chain joins TRBV29-1 and TRBJ2-1; 9 bases are a match to TRBD2. Germline V gene data show CDR1 as SQVTM and CDR2 as ANQGSEA. V was pared by 6 bases and J by 1 base, with 7 bases of the junction left unmatched. CDR3 length: 15 amino acids.

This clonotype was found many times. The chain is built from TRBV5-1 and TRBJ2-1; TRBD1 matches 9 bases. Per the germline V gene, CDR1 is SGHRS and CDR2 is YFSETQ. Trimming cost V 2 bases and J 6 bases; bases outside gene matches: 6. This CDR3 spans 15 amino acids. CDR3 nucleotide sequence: TGCGCCAGCAGCTTTACGGGACAGGGTATCAATGAGCAGTTCTTC. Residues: CASSFTGQGINEQFF.

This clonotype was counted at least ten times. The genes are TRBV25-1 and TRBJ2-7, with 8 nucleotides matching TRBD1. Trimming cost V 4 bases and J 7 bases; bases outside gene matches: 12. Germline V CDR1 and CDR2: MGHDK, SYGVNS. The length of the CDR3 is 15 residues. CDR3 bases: TGTGCCAGCAGTGGCCCTACAGGGGGAGCATCTGAGCAGTACTTC. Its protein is CASSGPTGGASEQYF.

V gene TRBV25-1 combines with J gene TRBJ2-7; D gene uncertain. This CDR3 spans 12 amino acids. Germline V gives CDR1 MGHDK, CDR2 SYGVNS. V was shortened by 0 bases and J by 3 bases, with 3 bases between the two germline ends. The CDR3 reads CASSEYNYEQYF. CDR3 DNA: TGTGCCAGCAGTGAATATAACTACGAGCAGTACTTC.

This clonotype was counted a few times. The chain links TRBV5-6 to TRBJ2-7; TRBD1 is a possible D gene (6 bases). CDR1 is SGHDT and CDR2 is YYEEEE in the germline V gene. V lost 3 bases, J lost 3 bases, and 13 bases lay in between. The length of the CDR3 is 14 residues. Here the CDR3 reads CASSWAMDSYEQYF. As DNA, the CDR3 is TGTGCCAGCAGCTGGGCGATGGACAGCTACGAGCAGTACTTC.

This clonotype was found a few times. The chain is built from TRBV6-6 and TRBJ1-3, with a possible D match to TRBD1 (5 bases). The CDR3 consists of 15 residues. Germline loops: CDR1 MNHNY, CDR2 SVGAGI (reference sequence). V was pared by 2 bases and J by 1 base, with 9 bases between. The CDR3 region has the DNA TGTGCCAGCAGTTACAGCGGGGCTTCTGGAAACACCATATATTTT. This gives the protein CASSYSGASGNTIYF.

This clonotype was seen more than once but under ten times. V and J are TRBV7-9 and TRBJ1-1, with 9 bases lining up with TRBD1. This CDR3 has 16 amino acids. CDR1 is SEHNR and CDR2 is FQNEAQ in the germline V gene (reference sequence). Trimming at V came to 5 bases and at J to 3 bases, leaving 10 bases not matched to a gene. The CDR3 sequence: CASSQRDRVRDTEAFF. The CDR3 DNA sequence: TGTGCCAGCAGCCAACGGGACAGGGTTCGGGACACTGAAGCTTTCTTT.

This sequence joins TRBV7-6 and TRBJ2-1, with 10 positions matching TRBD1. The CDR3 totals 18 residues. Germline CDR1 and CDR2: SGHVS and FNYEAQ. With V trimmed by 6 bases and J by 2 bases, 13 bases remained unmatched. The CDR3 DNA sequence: TGTGCCAGCAGAACCGGGACAGGGGCCCCCCAGACCTACAATGAGCAGTTCTTC. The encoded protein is CASRTGTGAPQTYNEQFF.

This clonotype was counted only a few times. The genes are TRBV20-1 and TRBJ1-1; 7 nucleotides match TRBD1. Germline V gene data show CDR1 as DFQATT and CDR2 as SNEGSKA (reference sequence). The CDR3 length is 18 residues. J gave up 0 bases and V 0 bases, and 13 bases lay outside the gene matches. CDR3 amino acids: CSARELGTAGALNTEAFF. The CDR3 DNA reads TGCAGTGCTAGAGAGCTGGGGACAGCGGGGGCTTTGAACACTGAAGCTTTCTTT.

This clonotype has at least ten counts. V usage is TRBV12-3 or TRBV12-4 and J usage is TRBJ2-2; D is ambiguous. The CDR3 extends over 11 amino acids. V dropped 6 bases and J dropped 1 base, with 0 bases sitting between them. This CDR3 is CASRNTGELFF. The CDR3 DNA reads TGTGCCAGCAGGAACACCGGGGAGCTGTTTTTT.

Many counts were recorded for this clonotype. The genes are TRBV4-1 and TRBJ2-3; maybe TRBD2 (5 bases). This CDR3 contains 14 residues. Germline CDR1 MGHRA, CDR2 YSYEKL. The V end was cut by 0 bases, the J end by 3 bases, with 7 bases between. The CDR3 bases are TGCGCCAGCAGCCAAGAGACGGGGACAGATACGCAGTATTTT. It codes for CASSQETGTDTQYF.

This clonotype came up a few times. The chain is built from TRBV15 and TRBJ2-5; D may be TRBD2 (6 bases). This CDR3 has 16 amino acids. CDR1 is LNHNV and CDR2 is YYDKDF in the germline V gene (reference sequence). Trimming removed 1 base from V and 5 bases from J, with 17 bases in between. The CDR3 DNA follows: TGTGCCACCAGCAGAGCGGGGCGGGGAGGTCGGGAGACCCAGTACTTC. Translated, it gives CATSRAGRGGRETQYF.